The T cell receptor beta chain under discussion was sequenced for a study of human T cells and chemical hapten exposure. About the research overall: Patients, chiefly female, had alopecia areata, totalis or universalis. General study points: Controls formed significantly fewer large CDR3 similarity clusters than expanded TCRs did. Among TCRs, those above 1 in 1000 frequency were unaffected by DPC sensitization.

This CDR3 is built from 15 residues. V lost 7 bases, J lost 0 bases, and 13 bases lay in between. Germline lookup yields CDR1 MDHEN and CDR2 SYDVKM. Library preparation tagged each individual cDNA molecule with a unique molecular identifier. TCRdb independently ran MiXCR on the RACE reads; one entry per CDR3 protein. The sample yields approximately 90,000 distinct CDR3 sequences, 7.5% to 9.5% seen once. A word on this clonotype: Its target is not known.

Time point here: pre-sensitization, week 0. Stated treatment: therapeutic diphenylcyclopropenone sensitization with weekly scalp DPC. The source was whole blood, collected in connection with sensitization to the hapten diphenylcyclopropenone (DPC). The chain recombines TRBV28 with TRBJ2-1; no firm D call. The TCR originated in a man aged 35 to 55 with alopecia areata. Some clones in this sample may be carry-over from other donors' samples. The CDR3 DNA follows: TGTGCCAGCAAACCCCAGGAAAGCTCCTACAATGAGCAGTTCTTC. This gives the protein CASKPQESSYNEQFF.